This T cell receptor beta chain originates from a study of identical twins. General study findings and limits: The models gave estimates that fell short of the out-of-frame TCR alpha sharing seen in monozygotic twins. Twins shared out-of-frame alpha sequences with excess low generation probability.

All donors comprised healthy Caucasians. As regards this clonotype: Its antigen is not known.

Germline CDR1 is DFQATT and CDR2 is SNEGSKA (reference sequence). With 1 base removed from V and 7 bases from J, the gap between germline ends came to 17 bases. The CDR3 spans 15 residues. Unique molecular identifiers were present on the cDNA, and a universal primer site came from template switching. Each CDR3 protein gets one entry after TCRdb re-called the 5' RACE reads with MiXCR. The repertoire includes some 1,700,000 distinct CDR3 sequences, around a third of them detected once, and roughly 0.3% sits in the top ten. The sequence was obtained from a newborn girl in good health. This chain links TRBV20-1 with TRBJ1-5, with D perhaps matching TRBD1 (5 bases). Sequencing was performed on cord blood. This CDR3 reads CSARAEGVGKQPQHF. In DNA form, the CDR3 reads TGCAGTGCTAGAGCGGAAGGGGTGGGAAAGCAGCCCCAGCATTTT.